This T cell receptor beta chain was identified in a study of blood T cells in healthy people across ages. The use of a sample-barcoded 5' primer and a J-beta primer mix characterized a second PCR of roughly 7 to 11 cycles. TCRdb independently ran MiXCR on the 5' RACE reads; one entry per CDR3 protein. Of approximately 1.5 million distinct CDR3 sequences listed, about 45% are singletons. J lost 4 bases, V lost 0 bases, and 6 bases had no gene match. This CDR3 region has 15 residues. Germline V CDR1 and CDR2: SGHRS, YFSETQ. This TCR derives from a woman under 30 in good health. The specimen sequenced was blood. This rearrangement joins TRBV5-1 to TRBJ1-1; TRBD1 aligns across 7 bases. The CDR3 region is CASSLGQGDFTEAFF. CDR3 DNA: TGCGCCAGCAGCTTGGGGCAGGGGGATTTCACTGAAGCTTTCTTT.